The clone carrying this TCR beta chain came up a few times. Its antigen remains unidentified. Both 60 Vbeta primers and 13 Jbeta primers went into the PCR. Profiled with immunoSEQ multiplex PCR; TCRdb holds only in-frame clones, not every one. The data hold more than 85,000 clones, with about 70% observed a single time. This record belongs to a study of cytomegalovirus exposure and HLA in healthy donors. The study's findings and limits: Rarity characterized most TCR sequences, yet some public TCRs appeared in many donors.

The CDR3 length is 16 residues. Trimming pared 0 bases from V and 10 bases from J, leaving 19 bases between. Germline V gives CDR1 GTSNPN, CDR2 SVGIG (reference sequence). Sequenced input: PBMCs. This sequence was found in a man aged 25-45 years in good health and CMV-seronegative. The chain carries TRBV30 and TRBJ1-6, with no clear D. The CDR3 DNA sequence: TGTGCCTGGAGTGTACGTCAGGAACTCCTTCACTCACCCCTCCACTTT. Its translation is CAWSVRQELLHSPLHF. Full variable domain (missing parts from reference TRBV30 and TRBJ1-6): SQTIHQWPATLVQPVGSPLSLECTVEGTSNPNLYWYRQAAGRGLQLLFYSVGIGQISSEVPQNLSASRPQDRQFILSSKKLLLSDSGFYLCAWSVRQELLHSPLHFGNGTRLTVT.